The T cell receptor (beta chain) under discussion was sequenced for a study of blood T cell repertoires in COVID-19. Generated by immunoSEQ multiplex PCR, the TCRdb table keeps only in-frame clones and is missing some. Found here are approximately 290,000 clones, 90% of them singletons; the top ten hold approximately 1.2%. Categorization into cohorts depended on clinical history that participants reported. V shed 4 bases and J 7 bases; nucleotides not matched to a gene: 10. The CDR3 loop spans 15 amino acids. Germline CDR1 is SGHRS and CDR2 is YFSETQ. This TCR was sampled from a woman aged 25 to 39 who had recovered from COVID-19. Input material: PBMCs or T cells enriched from blood (not recorded which). The chain couples TRBV5-1 to TRBJ1-4; 7 positions match TRBD1. DNA of the CDR3: TGCGCCAGCAGCCCTACAGGGGTACTTAGTGAAAAACTGTTTTTT. Residues: CASSPTGVLSEKLFF.